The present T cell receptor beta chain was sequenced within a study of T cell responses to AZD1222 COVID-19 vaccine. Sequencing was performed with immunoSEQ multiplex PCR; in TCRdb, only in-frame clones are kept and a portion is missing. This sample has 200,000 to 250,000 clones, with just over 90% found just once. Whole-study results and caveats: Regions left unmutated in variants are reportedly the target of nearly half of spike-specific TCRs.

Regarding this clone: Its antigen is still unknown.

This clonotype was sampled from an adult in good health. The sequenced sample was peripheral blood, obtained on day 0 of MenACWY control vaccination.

DNA of the CDR3: TGTGCCAGCTCACCACGGAGGGACACTGAAGCTTTCTTT. Its translation: CASSPRRDTEAFF. This chain links TRBV18 with TRBJ1-1; D unclear. V was trimmed by 1 base and J by 3 bases, leaving 6 bases between them. The CDR3 runs 13 residues. The germline CDR1 and CDR2 sequences are KGHSH and LQKENI. Complete variable domain (other parts from reference TRBV18 and TRBJ1-1): NAGVMQNPRHLVRRRGQEARLRCSPMKGHSHVYWYRQLPEEGLKFMVYLQKENIIDESGMPKERFSAEFPKEGPSILRIQQVVRGDSAAYFCASSPRRDTEAFFGQGTRLTVV.